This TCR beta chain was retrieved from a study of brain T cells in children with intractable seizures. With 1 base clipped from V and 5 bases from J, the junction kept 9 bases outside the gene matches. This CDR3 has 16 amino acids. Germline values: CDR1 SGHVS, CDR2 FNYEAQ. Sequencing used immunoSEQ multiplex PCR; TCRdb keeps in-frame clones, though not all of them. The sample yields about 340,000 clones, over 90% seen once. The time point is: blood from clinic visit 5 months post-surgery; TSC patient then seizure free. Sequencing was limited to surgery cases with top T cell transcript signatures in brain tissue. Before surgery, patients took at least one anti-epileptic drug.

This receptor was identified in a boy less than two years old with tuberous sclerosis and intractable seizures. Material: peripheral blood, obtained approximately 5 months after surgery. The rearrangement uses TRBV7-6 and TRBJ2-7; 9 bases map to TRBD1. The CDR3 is CASSLGWTGVPDEQYF. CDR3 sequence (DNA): TGTGCCAGCAGCTTAGGTTGGACAGGGGTTCCCGACGAGCAGTACTTC. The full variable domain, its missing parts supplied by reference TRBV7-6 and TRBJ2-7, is GAGVSQSPRYKVTKRGQDVALRCDPISGHVSLYWYRQALGQGPEFLTYFNYEAQQDKSGLPNDRFSAERPEGSISTLTIQRTEQRDSAMYRCASSLGWTGVPDEQYFGPGTRLTVT.